The 25 T cell receptor beta chains in this list originate from one sample, sequenced in a study of blood T cell repertoires in COVID-19. Profiled with immunoSEQ multiplex PCR; TCRdb holds only in-frame clones, not every one. Here the sample spans about 140,000 clones, approximately 88% being singletons. The sequenced material came from peripheral blood. The receptors were sampled from a woman aged 50 to 60 with acute or convalescent COVID-19.

The chain has TRBV5-1 and TRBJ2-7; D remains unclear. The CDR3 runs to 13 residues. Trimming pared 0 bases from V and 8 bases from J, leaving 12 bases between. Germline V gene lookup returns CDR1 SGHRS and CDR2 YFSETQ. As DNA, the CDR3 is TGCGCCAGCAGCTTGGCTTTCGTTTCCCAGCAGTACTTC. This codes for CASSLAFVSQQYF.

The sample holds a few counts of this clone. The rearrangement uses TRBV7-6 and TRBJ2-1; TRBD2 aligns across 9 bases. CDR3 length: 16 residues. Germline-derived CDR1 and CDR2 are SGHVS and FNYEAQ. J lost 5 bases, V lost 0 bases, and 5 bases had no gene match. The CDR3 nucleotides read TGTGCCAGCAGCTTAGCGCGGAGCGGGAGGAACAATGAGCAGTTCTTC. This codes for CASSLARSGRNNEQFF.

The J gene is TRBJ1-2, the V gene TRBV20-1, with 7 nucleotides matching TRBD1. The CDR3 covers 11 residues. The germline gives CDR1 DFQATT, CDR2 SNEGSKA (reference sequence). Trimming removed 5 bases from V and 6 bases from J; junction bases left unmatched: 3. CDR3 sequence (DNA): TGCAGTGCTGGGACAGACAATGGCTACACCTTC. It translates to CSAGTDNGYTF.

This chain's CDR3 is CASSYLDSNSPLHF. CDR3 bases: TGTGCCAGCAGTTACCTTGACAGCAATTCACCCCTCCACTTT. The chain uses TRBV6-5 and TRBJ1-6, with D possibly TRBD1 on 5 matching bases. CDR3 length equals 14 residues. The germline V and J ends were trimmed by 2 bases and 7 bases, with 9 bases remaining between them. Per germline, CDR1 MNHEY and CDR2 SVGAGI.

CDR3 in DNA: TGTGCCAGCAGCTTAGATCGAAGCTCTTTCCACGAGCAGTACTTC. The encoded protein is CASSLDRSSFHEQYF. This chain uses TRBV11-2 with TRBJ2-7; D is ambiguous. Germline lookup yields CDR1 SGHAT and CDR2 FQNNGV. V lost 0 bases and J 5 bases, leaving 14 bases between the germline ends. This CDR3 region has 15 residues. The variable domain in full, with the rest retrieved from reference TRBV11-2 and TRBJ2-7, is EAGVAQSPRYKIIEKRQSVAFWCNPISGHATLYWYQQILGQGPKLLIQFQNNGVVDDSQLPKDRFSAERLKGVDSTLKIQPAKLEDSAVYLCASSLDRSSFHEQYFGPGTRLTVT.

The chain joins TRBV3-1 (or the pseudogene TRBV3-2) to TRBJ2-1; 8 bases are a match to TRBD2. The CDR3 is made up of 14 amino acids. Germline V lookup: CDR1 LGHDT, CDR2 YNNKEL (reference sequence). With 4 bases clipped from V and 2 bases from J, the junction kept 1 base outside the gene matches. In DNA form, the CDR3 reads TGTGCCAGCAGCCCGGGACTAGCCTACAATGAGCAGTTCTTC. Translated, it gives CASSPGLAYNEQFF.

There are a few counts of this clone. This chain connects TRBV5-3 to TRBJ1-4; TRBD1 matches 9 bases. TRBV5-3 is known as an ORF, though its function is uncertain. After removal of 4 bases from V and 3 bases from J, the junction contained 13 bases not matched to a gene. The CDR3 has 18 residues. The CDR3, as DNA: TGTGCCAGAAGCCTGACCGGGACAGGGATAAGGGCTAATGAAAAACTGTTTTTT. Translating it yields CARSLTGTGIRANEKLFF.

This clone has just one count. The V call is TRBV6-5, the J call TRBJ2-5, with a tentative D call TRBD2 (5 bases). CDR1 and CDR2 (germline): MNHEY, SVGAGI. The CDR3 runs 14 residues. V shed 6 bases and J shed 0 bases, with 11 bases lying between them. Written as DNA, the CDR3 is TGTGCCAGCAGCCTACGGAGGTACCAAGAGACCCAGTACTTC. Translation gives CASSLRRYQETQYF.

The chain recombines TRBV4-1 with TRBJ2-3; 9 nucleotides align to TRBD2. The CDR3 sequence is 16 residues long. J gave up 5 bases and V 0 bases, and 6 bases lay outside the gene matches. Germline V lookup: CDR1 MGHRA, CDR2 YSYEKL. The CDR3 is CASSQEGGLAIDTQYF. In DNA form, the CDR3 reads TGCGCCAGCAGCCAAGAAGGGGGACTAGCAATAGATACGCAGTATTTT.

This rearrangement joins TRBV6-6 to TRBJ1-5; 10 positions match TRBD1. Germline CDR1 reads MNHNY; CDR2 reads SVGAGI (reference sequence). Germline trimming cut 6 bases from V and 6 bases from J; bases unmatched to any gene: 8. The CDR3 length is 15 residues. The CDR3 region is CASSPRTGGGQPQHF. DNA of the CDR3: TGTGCCAGCAGCCCTAGGACAGGGGGAGGTCAGCCCCAGCATTTT.

The V call is TRBV5-1, the J call TRBJ2-2; 8 bases align to TRBD1. CDR3 length: 15 amino acids. V lost 7 bases to trimming and J lost 6 bases; unmatched junction nucleotides: 11. From germline, CDR1 is SGHRS and CDR2 YFSETQ. DNA for the CDR3: TGCGCCAGCTCGCCCGGGACAGGTCGCCCCGGGGAGCTGTTTTTT. Its protein is CASSPGTGRPGELFF.

The rearrangement uses TRBV10-3 and TRBJ1-2; weak D call: TRBD1 (6 bases). There are 14 residues in the CDR3. Trimming took off 7 bases at V and 7 bases at J, with 19 bases between the two ends. Per the germline V gene, CDR1 is ENHRY and CDR2 is SYGVKD. The CDR3, as DNA: TGTGCCATCACCAGTCAGACAGGCTGGCGTGGCTACACCTTC. Its protein product is CAITSQTGWRGYTF.

In regard to this clone: A read error may account for a junction end that differs from germline. The genes are TRBV2 and TRBJ2-3, with 8 bases lining up with TRBD2. The CDR3 runs 12 residues. Germline V gives CDR1 SNHLY, CDR2 FYNNEI. CDR3 DNA sequence: TGTGCCAGCAGTTCAGGGGCCCCGGGACTAGTGTTT. This sequence encodes CASSSGAPGLVF. Supplemented by reference TRBV2 and TRBJ2-3, the full variable domain reads EPEVTQTPSHQVTQMGQEVILRCVPISNHLYFYWYRQILGQKVEFLVSFYNNEISEKSEIFDDQFSVERPDGSNFTLKIRSTKLEDSAMYFCASSSGAPGLVFGPGTRLTVL.

This clone was counted a single time. The chain combines TRBV3-1 (or the pseudogene TRBV3-2) with TRBJ1-5, with D tentatively TRBD1 (5 bases). The CDR3 has 14 residues. Trimming removed 4 bases from V and 6 bases from J, with 13 bases in between. The V gene's germline CDR1 is LGHDT and CDR2 YNNKEL (reference sequence). The CDR3: CASSPAGMGQPQHF. DNA for the CDR3: TGTGCCAGCAGCCCGGCAGGGATGGGTCAGCCCCAGCATTTT.

The rearrangement joins TRBV9 to TRBJ2-1; 8 nucleotides match TRBD1. The CDR3 extends over 17 amino acids. J was trimmed by 4 bases and V by 0 bases; bases with no gene match: 9. Germline V gene data show CDR1 as SGDLS and CDR2 as YYNGEE. The CDR3 nucleotides are TGTGCCAGCAGCGTAGAGCCAGGGGGCAGTGGGTACAATGAGCAGTTCTTC. Residues: CASSVEPGGSGYNEQFF.

This clone was detected once. The chain has TRBV30 and TRBJ1-1; D call uncertain. Germline values: CDR1 GTSNPN, CDR2 SVGIG (reference sequence). The CDR3 is 11 amino acids. V lost 0 bases, J lost 6 bases, and 5 bases lay in between. The CDR3 loop is CAWSVLSEAFF. DNA of the CDR3: TGTGCCTGGAGTGTCTTATCTGAAGCTTTCTTT.

The chain carries TRBV2 and TRBJ1-6; 8 bases agree with TRBD1. The V gene end was trimmed by 7 bases and the J gene end by 6 bases; junction bases not matched to a gene: 8. This CDR3 region has 15 residues. The germline CDR1 and CDR2 sequences are SNHLY and FYNNEI. The CDR3 DNA follows: TGTGCCAGCACTCCACAGGGGGGGGTTAATTCACCCCTCCACTTT. Residues: CASTPQGGVNSPLHF.

V usage is TRBV29-1 and J usage is TRBJ2-1, with 16 positions matching TRBD2. Germline CDR1 reads SQVTM; CDR2 reads ANQGSEA. Trimming removed 6 bases from V and 6 bases from J; junction bases left unmatched: 2. This CDR3 has 14 residues. CDR3 region: CSVGLAGGFNEQFF. The CDR3 DNA follows: TGCAGCGTGGGACTAGCGGGAGGGTTCAATGAGCAGTTCTTC.

The V gene is TRBV5-1, the J gene TRBJ2-5; D is possibly TRBD1 (5 bases). Per the germline V gene, CDR1 is SGHRS and CDR2 is YFSETQ. The V end was cut by 2 bases, the J end by 5 bases, with 13 bases between. CDR3 size: 14 residues. As DNA, the CDR3 is TGCGCCAGCAGCTTTGGCAGGGAAGAGGAGACCCAGTACTTC. This encodes CASSFGREEETQYF.

The CDR3 loop is CASSLSVAGSEELFF. The CDR3 bases are TGTGCCAGCAGTTTAAGCGTAGCGGGGTCCGAGGAGCTGTTTTTT. This sequence joins TRBV28 and TRBJ2-2; 8 nucleotides line up with TRBD2. Trimming removed 2 bases from V and 10 bases from J; junction bases left unmatched: 9. The CDR3 length is 15 residues. From germline, CDR1 is MDHEN and CDR2 SYDVKM.

The chain is built from TRBV7-3 and TRBJ2-5; possible D gene TRBD2, 5 bases. This CDR3 spans 13 amino acids. Deletions cut 6 bases from V and 5 bases from J, with 13 bases between. Looked up from germline, CDR1 is SGHTA and CDR2 is FQGTGA. The CDR3 nucleotides are TGTGCCAGCAGTAAGGAAAGAGGGGAGACCCAGTACTTC. Its translation is CASSKERGETQYF.

This sequence joins TRBV7-9 and TRBJ2-1; TRBD2 matches 14 bases. Germline V gives CDR1 SEHNR, CDR2 FQNEAQ (reference sequence). The CDR3 has 16 amino acids. The V and J ends lost 5 bases and 2 bases, in that order; junction bases with no gene match: 2. The CDR3 region has the DNA TGTGCCAGCAGCCGGACTAGCGGGAGGACCTACAATGAGCAGTTCTTC. This sequence encodes CASSRTSGRTYNEQFF.

The count of this clone is one. J is TRBJ2-1 and V is TRBV9, with 8 bases fitting TRBD2. The germline V gene has CDR1 SGDLS and CDR2 YYNGEE. With V trimmed by 4 bases and J by 3 bases, 18 bases remained unmatched. This CDR3 contains 19 residues. CDR3 residues: CASSPTQFRASGLYNEQFF. The CDR3 region has the DNA TGTGCCAGCAGCCCCACTCAATTCCGGGCTAGCGGGCTCTACAATGAGCAGTTCTTC.

J is TRBJ2-3 and V is TRBV19; the match to TRBD1 covers 10 bases. The CDR3 loop spans 17 amino acids. The ends lost 2 bases at V and 5 bases at J; junction bases unmatched: 10. CDR1 and CDR2 (germline): LNHDA, SQIVND (reference sequence). The CDR3 here is CASSIYGQGVGEDTQYF. The CDR3 nucleotides read TGTGCCAGTAGTATATACGGACAGGGGGTCGGGGAAGATACGCAGTATTTT.

V usage is TRBV19 and J usage is TRBJ1-2, with 8 positions matching TRBD1. The CDR3 length is 13 residues. V trimming: 6 bases; J trimming: 5 bases; junction bases outside the gene matches: 5. Germline CDR1 is LNHDA and CDR2 is SQIVND (reference sequence). CDR3 in amino acids: CASSRGPLYGYTF. CDR3 coding DNA: TGTGCCAGTAGCAGGGGGCCTCTTTATGGCTACACCTTC.